This T cell receptor (beta chain) was obtained from a study of monozygotic twins with inflammatory bowel disease (dated by TCRdb to the late 2010s). General notes on the study: The full study comprised some 30 monozygotic twin pairs: nine German pairs (four IBD-concordant, five IBD-discordant) and 19 IBD-discordant Danish pairs. The search for disease-associated traits relied mainly on comparing, within discordant pairs, IBD patients with their genetically identical healthy co-twins. Each individual had, on average, about 151 000 unique TCRalpha sequences and 181 000 unique TCRbeta sequences available for analysis. General findings and caveats noted by the study authors: A decrease in TCRbeta repertoire diversity, as measured by inverse Simpson index, was observed in IBD patients compared with their healthy co-twins. Concordant and discordant twins showed no difference in repertoire similarity, possibly because of limited statistical power. Background noise and inter-individual variability may have been introduced into the repertoires by the differing immunosuppressive treatments among patients. Distinction between different T cell subtypes could not be achieved in the analysis. The results gave no support for a single strong signal or clonotype linked to IBD. Fewer clonotypes were shared with other individuals by IBD patients than by healthy twins, most markedly in patients showing signs of disease activity.

The method behind the library was 5' RACE. The input for every TCR library was 3500 ng of total RNA. For each sample, cDNA synthesis was carried out in eight separate reactions using SMARTScribe reverse transcriptase. Unique molecular identifiers containing a 6-nucleotide sample barcode were introduced through template switching during cDNA synthesis. Two nested PCRs of roughly 16 and 10 cycles amplified the TCRalpha and TCRbeta cDNA, and bead purification followed each PCR. Before amplification, cDNA was treated with uracil DNA-glycosylase and purified using the QIAquick PCR purification kit. The second PCR added Illumina TruSeq-compatible adapters along with sample-specific barcodes. Library quality and concentration were assessed using TapeStation and Qubit, and roughly 5 ng of each library was pooled. Pooled libraries were sequenced on an Illumina HiSeq2500 single-index Rapid Run with 2 x 100 bp reads and custom sequencing primers. As for how the authors treated the data: MiGEC version 1.2.6 was used for UMI-based consensus assembly to correct PCR and sequencing errors. MiXCR version 2.1.1 was used for V(D)J alignment, clonotype assembly and CDR3 extraction. Gene usage, clonotype sharing and MAIT/NKT TCR abundance were normalised by analysing the top 1000, 10 000 and 20 000 clonotypes per sample. After downsampling to 27 000 UMIs, diversity was calculated as the inverse Simpson index using the vegan R package. Paired Mann-Whitney U tests were applied to discordant twin pairs, with Benjamini-Hochberg correction for multiple testing. With the reads reprocessed by TCRdb, a single entry stands for each CDR3 protein sequence and no DNA is reported. The V and J calls come from TCRdb's annotation, not from the publication. For this sample, the table gives some 160,000 distinct CDR3 sequences. Jointly, the top ten make up about 7.4% of the sample.

From the germline V gene (reference sequence), CDR1 is DFQATT and CDR2 is SNEGSKA. The CDR3 starts with the cysteine, ends with the phenylalanine, and has 12 residues. There is no recorded DNA. Note on this clonotype: Its antigen remains unidentified.

From each donor, an approximately 2.5 ml peripheral blood sample was drawn into PAXgene tubes and stored at -80 degrees C. Without any T cell sorting, total RNA was extracted from whole blood using the PAXgene blood miRNA kit on an automated QIAcube. Peripheral blood from monozygotic twin pairs, either concordant or discordant for inflammatory bowel disease, underwent deep TCRalpha and TCRbeta repertoire profiling that used unique molecular barcoding. Smoking habits were recorded for all twin pairs, and individuals were classified as current, former or never smokers. This chain is built from TRBV20-1 and TRBJ1-4. Material for sequencing was blood. This sequence originates from a human donor with ulcerative colitis or Crohn's disease, or a healthy co-twin of an affected twin (not recorded which). The CDR3 region has the sequence CSVMGSNEKLFF.